This TCR beta chain was observed in a study of blood T cell repertoires in COVID-19. Across the whole study: In each case, the material was cDNA or gDNA derived from T cells, B-cell-depleted T cells, or PBMCs.

Some clones are missing from TCRdb's copy, which holds only in-frame ones; the method was immunoSEQ multiplex PCR. The repertoire consists of more than 100,000 clones, with roughly four fifths occurring once and the leading ten covering about 4.2%. V lost 3 bases and J 5 bases, leaving 8 bases between the germline ends. There are 13 residues in the CDR3. Looked up from germline, CDR1 is MRHNA and CDR2 is SNTAGT. The source is a woman aged 70-85 years with acute or convalescent COVID-19. The sample was peripheral blood. The rearrangement joins TRBV6-4 to TRBJ1-5, with unresolved D. The DNA for the CDR3 is TGTGCCAGCAGTGAGGGAGGCCATCAGCCCCAGCATTTT. It specifies CASSEGGHQPQHF.